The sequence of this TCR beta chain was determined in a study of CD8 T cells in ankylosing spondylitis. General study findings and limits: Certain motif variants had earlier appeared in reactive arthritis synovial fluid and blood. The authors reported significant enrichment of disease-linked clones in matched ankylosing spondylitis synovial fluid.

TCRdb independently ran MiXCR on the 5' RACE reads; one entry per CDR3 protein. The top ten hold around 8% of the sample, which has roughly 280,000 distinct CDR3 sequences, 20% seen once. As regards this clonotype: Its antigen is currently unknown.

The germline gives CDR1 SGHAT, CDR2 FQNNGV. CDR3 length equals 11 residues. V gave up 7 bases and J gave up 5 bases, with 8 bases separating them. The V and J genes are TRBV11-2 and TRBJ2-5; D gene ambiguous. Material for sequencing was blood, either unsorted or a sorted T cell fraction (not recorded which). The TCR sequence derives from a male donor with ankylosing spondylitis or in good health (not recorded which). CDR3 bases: TGTGCCAGCAAGTTTAGCGAGACCCAGTACTTC. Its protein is CASKFSETQYF.